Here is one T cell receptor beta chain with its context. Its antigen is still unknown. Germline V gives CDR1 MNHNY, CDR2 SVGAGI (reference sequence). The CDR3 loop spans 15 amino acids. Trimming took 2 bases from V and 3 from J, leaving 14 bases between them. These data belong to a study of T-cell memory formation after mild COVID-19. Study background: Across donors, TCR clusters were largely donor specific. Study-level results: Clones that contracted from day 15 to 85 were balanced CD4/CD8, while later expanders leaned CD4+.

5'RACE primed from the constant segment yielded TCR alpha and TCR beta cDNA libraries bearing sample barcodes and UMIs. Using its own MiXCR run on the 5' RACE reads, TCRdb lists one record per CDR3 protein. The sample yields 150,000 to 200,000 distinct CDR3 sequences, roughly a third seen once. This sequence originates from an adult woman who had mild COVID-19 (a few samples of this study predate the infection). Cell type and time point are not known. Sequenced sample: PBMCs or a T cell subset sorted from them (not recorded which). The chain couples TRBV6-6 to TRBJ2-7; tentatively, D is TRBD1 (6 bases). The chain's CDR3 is CASSYVATGDYEQYF. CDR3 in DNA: TGTGCCAGCAGTTACGTCGCGACAGGCGACTACGAGCAGTACTTC.